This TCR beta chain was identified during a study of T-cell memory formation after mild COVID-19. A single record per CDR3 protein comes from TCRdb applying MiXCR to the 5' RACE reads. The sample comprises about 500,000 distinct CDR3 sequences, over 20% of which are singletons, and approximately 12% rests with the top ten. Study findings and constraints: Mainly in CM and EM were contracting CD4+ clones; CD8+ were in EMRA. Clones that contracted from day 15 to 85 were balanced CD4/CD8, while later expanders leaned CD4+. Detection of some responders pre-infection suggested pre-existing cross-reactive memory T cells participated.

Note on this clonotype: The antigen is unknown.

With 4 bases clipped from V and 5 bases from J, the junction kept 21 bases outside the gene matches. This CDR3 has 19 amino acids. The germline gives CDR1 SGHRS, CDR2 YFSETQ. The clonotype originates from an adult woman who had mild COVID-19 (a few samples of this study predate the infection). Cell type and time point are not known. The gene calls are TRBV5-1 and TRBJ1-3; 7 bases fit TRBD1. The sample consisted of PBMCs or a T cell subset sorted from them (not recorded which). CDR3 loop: CASSRYAPSTGEDRNTIYF. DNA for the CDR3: TGCGCCAGCAGCCGATACGCCCCCTCCACAGGGGAGGATCGAAACACCATATATTTT.